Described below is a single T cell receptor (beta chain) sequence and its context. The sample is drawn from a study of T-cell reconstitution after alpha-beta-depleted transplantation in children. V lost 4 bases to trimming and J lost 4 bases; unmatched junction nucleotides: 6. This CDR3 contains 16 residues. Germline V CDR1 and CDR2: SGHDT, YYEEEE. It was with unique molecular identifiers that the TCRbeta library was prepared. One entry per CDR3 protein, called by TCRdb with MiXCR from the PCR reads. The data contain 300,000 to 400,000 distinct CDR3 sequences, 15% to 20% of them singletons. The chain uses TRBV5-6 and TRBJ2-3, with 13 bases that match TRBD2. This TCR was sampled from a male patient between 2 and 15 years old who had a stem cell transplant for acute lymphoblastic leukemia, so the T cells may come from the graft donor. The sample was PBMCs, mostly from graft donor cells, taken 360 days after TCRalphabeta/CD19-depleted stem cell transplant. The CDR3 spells CASSRQLAGGPDTQYF. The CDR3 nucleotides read TGTGCCAGCAGCCGCCAACTAGCGGGAGGGCCAGATACGCAGTATTTT. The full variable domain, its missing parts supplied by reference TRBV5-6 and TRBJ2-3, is DAGVTQSPTHLIKTRGQQVTLRCSPKSGHDTVSWYQQALGQGPQFIFQYYEEEERQRGNFPDRFSGHQFPNYSSELNVNALLLGDSALYLCASSRQLAGGPDTQYFGPGTRLTVL.